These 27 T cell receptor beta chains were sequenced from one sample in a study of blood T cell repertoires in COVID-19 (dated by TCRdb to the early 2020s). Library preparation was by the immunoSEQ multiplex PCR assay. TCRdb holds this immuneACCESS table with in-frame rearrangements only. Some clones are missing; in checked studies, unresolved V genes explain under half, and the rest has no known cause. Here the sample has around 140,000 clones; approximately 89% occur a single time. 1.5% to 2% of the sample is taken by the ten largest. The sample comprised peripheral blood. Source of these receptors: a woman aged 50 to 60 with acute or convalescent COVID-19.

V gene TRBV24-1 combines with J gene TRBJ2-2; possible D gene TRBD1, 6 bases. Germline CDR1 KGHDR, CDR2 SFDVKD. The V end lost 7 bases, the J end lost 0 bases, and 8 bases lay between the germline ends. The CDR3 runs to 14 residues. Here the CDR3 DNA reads TGTGCCACCAGCCAGGGGCCGAACACCGGGGAGCTGTTTTTT. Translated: CATSQGPNTGELFF.

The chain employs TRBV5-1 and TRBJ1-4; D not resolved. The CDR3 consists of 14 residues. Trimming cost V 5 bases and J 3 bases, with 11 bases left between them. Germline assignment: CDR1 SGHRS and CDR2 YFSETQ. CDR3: CASRTTGANEKLFF. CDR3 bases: TGCGCCAGCAGAACCACGGGTGCTAATGAAAAACTGTTTTTT.

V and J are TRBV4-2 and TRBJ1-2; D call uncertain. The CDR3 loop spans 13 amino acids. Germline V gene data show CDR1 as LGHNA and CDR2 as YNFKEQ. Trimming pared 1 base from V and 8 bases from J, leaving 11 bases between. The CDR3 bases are TGTGCCAGCAGCCAAGCCGGGGTCGAAGGCTACACCTTC. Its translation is CASSQAGVEGYTF.

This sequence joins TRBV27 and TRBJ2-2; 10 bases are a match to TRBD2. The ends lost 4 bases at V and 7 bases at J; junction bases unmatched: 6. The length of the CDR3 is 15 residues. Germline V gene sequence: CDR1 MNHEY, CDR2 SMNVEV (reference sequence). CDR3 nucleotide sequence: TGTGCCAGCAGTTGGATAGCGGGGGGTGGCGGGGAGCTGTTTTTT. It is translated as CASSWIAGGGGELFF.

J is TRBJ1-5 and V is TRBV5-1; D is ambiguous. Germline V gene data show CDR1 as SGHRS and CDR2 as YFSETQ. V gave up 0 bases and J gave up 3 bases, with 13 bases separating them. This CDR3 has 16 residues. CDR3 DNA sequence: TGCGCCAGCAGCTTGGGGCCGGCGGGGTTCAATCAGCCCCAGCATTTT. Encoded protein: CASSLGPAGFNQPQHF. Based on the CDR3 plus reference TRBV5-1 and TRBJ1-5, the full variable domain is KAGVTQTPRYLIKTRGQQVTLSCSPISGHRSVSWYQQTPGQGLQFLFEYFSETQRNKGNFPGRFSGRQFSNSRSEMNVSTLELGDSALYLCASSLGPAGFNQPQHFGDGTRLSIL.

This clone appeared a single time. The CDR3 here is CASSRGGSTPYEQYF. DNA of the CDR3: TGTGCCAGCAGTAGAGGAGGCAGCACACCCTACGAGCAGTACTTC. This chain uses TRBV25-1 with TRBJ2-7, with a tentative D call TRBD2 (5 bases). The V end was cut by 5 bases, the J end by 2 bases, with 16 bases between. The CDR3 has 15 amino acids. CDR1 and CDR2 (germline): MGHDK, SYGVNS.

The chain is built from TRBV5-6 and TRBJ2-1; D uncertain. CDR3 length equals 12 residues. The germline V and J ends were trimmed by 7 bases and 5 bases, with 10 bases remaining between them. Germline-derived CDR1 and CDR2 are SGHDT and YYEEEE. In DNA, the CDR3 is TGTGCCAGCTCCCCTCCGGACAATGAGCAGTTCTTC. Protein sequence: CASSPPDNEQFF.

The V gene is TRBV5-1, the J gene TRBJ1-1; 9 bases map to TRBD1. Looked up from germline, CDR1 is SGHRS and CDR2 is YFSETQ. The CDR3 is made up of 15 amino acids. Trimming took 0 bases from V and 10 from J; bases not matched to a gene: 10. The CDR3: CASSLGMGQGRRAFF. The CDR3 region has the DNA TGCGCCAGCAGCTTGGGAATGGGACAGGGCCGTCGAGCTTTCTTT. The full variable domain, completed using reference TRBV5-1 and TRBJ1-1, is KAGVTQTPRYLIKTRGQQVTLSCSPISGHRSVSWYQQTPGQGLQFLFEYFSETQRNKGNFPGRFSGRQFSNSRSEMNVSTLELGDSALYLCASSLGMGQGRRAFFGQGTRLTVV.

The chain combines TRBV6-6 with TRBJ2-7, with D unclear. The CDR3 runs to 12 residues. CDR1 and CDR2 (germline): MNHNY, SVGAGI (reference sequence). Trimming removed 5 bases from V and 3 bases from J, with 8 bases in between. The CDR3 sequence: CASSPLIYEQYF. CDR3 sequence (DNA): TGTGCCAGCAGTCCCTTAATCTACGAGCAGTACTTC.

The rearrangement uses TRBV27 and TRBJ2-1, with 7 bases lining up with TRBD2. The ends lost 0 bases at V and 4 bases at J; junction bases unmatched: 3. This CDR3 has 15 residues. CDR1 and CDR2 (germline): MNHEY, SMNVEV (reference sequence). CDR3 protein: CASSLSGLPYNEQFF. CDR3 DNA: TGTGCCAGCAGTTTATCGGGACTACCATACAATGAGCAGTTCTTC.

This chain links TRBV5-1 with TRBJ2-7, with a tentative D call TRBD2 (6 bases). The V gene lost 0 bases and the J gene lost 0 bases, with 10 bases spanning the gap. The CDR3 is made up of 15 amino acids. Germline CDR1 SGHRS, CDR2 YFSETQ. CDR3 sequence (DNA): TGCGCCAGCAGCTTGGGCGGGGCCTCCTCCTACGAGCAGTACTTC. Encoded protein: CASSLGGASSYEQYF.

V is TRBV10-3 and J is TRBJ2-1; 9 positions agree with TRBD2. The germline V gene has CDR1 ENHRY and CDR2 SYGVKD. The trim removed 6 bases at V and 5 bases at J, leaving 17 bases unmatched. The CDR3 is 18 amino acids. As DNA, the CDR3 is TGTGCCATCAGACGACGTGGATCAGCGGGAGGAGAGGACAATGAGCAGTTCTTC. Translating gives CAIRRRGSAGGEDNEQFF.

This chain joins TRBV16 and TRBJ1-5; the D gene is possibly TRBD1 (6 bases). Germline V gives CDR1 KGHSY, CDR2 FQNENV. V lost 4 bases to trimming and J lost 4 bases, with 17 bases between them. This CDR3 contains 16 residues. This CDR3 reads CASSPRQDLSNQPQHF. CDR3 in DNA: TGTGCCAGCAGCCCCCGACAGGATCTATCTAATCAGCCCCAGCATTTT. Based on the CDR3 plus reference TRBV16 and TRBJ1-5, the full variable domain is GEEVAQTPKHLVRGEGQKAKLYCAPIKGHSYVFWYQQVLKNEFKFLISFQNENVFDETGMPKERFSAKCLPNSPCSLEIQATKLEDSAVYFCASSPRQDLSNQPQHFGDGTRLSIL.

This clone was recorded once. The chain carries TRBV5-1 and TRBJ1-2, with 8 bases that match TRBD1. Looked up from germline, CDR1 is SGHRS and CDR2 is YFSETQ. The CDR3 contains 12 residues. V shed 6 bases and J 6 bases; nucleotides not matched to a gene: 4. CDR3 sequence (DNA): TGCGCCAGCACAATACAGGGGGATGGCTACACCTTC. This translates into CASTIQGDGYTF.

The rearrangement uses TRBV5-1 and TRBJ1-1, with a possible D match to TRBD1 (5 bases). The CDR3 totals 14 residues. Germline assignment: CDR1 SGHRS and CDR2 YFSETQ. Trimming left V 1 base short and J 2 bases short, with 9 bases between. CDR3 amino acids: CASSLRQTNTEAFF. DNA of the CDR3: TGCGCCAGCAGCTTGAGACAGACCAACACTGAAGCTTTCTTT. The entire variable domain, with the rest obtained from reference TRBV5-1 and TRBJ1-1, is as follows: KAGVTQTPRYLIKTRGQQVTLSCSPISGHRSVSWYQQTPGQGLQFLFEYFSETQRNKGNFPGRFSGRQFSNSRSEMNVSTLELGDSALYLCASSLRQTNTEAFFGQGTRLTVV.

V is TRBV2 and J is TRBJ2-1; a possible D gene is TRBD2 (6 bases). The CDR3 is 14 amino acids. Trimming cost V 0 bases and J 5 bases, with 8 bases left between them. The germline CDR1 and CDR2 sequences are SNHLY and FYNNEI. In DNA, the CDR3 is TGTGCCAGCAGTGAAGCTGCTAGCGACAATGAGCAGTTCTTC. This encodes CASSEAASDNEQFF.

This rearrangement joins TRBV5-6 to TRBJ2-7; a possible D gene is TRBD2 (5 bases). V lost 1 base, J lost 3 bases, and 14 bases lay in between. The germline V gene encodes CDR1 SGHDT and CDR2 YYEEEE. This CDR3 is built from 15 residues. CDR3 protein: CASSLLAGSVYEQYF. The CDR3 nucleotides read TGTGCCAGCAGCTTGCTCGCGGGCTCGGTCTACGAGCAGTACTTC.

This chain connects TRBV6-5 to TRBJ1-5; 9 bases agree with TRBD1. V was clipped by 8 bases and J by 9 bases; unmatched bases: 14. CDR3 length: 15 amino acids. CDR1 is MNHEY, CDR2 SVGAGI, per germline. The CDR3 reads CASCKGSGDRAPQHF. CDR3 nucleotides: TGTGCCAGCTGCAAGGGTTCAGGGGACAGGGCGCCCCAGCATTTT.

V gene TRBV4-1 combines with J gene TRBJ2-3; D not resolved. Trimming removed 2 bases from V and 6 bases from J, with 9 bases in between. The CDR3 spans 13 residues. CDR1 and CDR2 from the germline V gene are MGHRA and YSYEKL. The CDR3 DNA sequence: TGCGCCAGCAGCCAATCGGTTTCGGATACGCAGTATTTT. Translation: CASSQSVSDTQYF.

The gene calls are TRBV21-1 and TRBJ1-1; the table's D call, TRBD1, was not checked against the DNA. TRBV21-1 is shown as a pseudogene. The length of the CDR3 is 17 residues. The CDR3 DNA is TGTGCCAGCACATACTCACTAAGAGACAGGGCCGGCACTGAAGCTTTCTTT. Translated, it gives CASTYSLRDRAGTEAFF.

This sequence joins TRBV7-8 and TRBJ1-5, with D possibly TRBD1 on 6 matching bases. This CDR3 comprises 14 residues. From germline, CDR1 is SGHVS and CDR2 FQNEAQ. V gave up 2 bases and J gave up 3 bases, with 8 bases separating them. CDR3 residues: CASSLQGNNQPQHF. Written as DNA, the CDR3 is TGTGCCAGCAGCTTACAGGGGAACAATCAGCCCCAGCATTTT.

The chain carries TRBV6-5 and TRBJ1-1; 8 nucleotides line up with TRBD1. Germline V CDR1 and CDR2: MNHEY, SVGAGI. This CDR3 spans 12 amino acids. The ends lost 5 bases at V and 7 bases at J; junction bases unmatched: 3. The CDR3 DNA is TGTGCCAGCAGTACGGGGACAGGTGAAGCTTTCTTT. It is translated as CASSTGTGEAFF.

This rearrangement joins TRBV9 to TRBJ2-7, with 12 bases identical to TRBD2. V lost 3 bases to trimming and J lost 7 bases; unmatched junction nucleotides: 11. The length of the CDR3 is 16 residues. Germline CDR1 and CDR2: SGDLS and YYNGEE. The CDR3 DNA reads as TGTGCCAGCAGCGCGGGCCCGACTAGCGGGAGTAAAGAGCAGTACTTC. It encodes CASSAGPTSGSKEQYF. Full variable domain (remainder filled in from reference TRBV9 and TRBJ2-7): DSGVTQTPKHLITATGQRVTLRCSPRSGDLSVYWYQQSLDQGLQFLIQYYNGEERAKGNILERFSAQQFPDLHSELNLSSLELGDSALYFCASSAGPTSGSKEQYFGPGTRLTVT.

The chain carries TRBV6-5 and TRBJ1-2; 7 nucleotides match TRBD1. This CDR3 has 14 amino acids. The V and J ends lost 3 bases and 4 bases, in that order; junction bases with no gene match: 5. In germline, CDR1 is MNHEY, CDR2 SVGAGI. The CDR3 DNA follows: TGTGCCAGCAGTTATAAGGGACAGCTCTATGGCTACACCTTC. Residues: CASSYKGQLYGYTF.

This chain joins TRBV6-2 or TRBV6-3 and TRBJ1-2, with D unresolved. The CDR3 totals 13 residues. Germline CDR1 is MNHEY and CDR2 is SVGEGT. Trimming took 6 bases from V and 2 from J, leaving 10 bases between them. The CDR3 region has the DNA TGTGCCAGCAGCCCGACGGGAAACTATGGCTACACCTTC. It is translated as CASSPTGNYGYTF.

The CDR3 DNA is TGCGCCAGCAGCGTAAGGGGGGGACAGGGGGCTGGCGAGCAGTACTTC. It encodes CASSVRGGQGAGEQYF. V usage is TRBV4-1 and J usage is TRBJ2-7; 12 bases match TRBD1. CDR1 is MGHRA and CDR2 is YSYEKL in the germline V gene. The length of the CDR3 is 16 residues. J lost 6 bases, V lost 5 bases, and 11 bases had no gene match.

CDR3 coding DNA: TGCAGCGTTGACACTATCGGTTCCGAGCAGTACTTC. This encodes CSVDTIGSEQYF. This rearrangement joins TRBV29-1 to TRBJ2-7; D is unclear. Looked up from germline, CDR1 is SQVTM and CDR2 is ANQGSEA. The CDR3 is 12 amino acids. Trimming removed 3 bases at V and 6 bases at J, with 12 bases between.